The next 24 T cell receptor beta chains were all read from a single sample in a study of cytomegalovirus exposure and HLA in healthy donors. Both 60 Vbeta primers and 13 Jbeta primers went into the PCR. The data were produced by immunoSEQ multiplex PCR, yet TCRdb's version contains in-frame clones alone and is incomplete. Here the sample spans about 160,000 clones, almost 80% being singletons. Sequencing was performed on PBMCs. The receptors were sampled from a man between 18 and 29 years old in good health and CMV-seropositive.

The genes are TRBV9 and TRBJ1-1; 7 bases map to TRBD1. Losses at the gene ends were 4 bases for V and 3 bases for J; bases not matched to a gene: 6. Germline V lookup: CDR1 SGDLS, CDR2 YYNGEE. The CDR3 totals 14 residues. The CDR3 DNA follows: TGTGCCAGCAGCCCCCCCGGACAGGACACTGAAGCTTTCTTT. Its protein product is CASSPPGQDTEAFF.

Comments on this clone: Germline and junction disagree at one end, which may indicate a read error. The chain employs TRBV6-1 and TRBJ1-5; D remains ambiguous. The CDR3 is 12 residues long. Germline-derived CDR1 and CDR2 are MNHNS and SASEGT. CDR3 in amino acids: CASSDRGIRSNF. The DNA for the CDR3 is TGTGCCAGCAGTGATAGAGGGATCCGGAGTAATTTT.

This rearrangement joins TRBV4-2 to TRBJ1-2, with no clear D. The V gene's germline CDR1 is LGHNA and CDR2 YNFKEQ. The CDR3 is 15 amino acids. V was pared by 4 bases and J by 0 bases, with 12 bases between. The chain's CDR3 is CASSLSAGTNYGYTF. DNA for the CDR3: TGTGCCAGCAGCCTCAGCGCGGGGACTAACTATGGCTACACCTTC.

The chain has TRBV19 and TRBJ1-5, with D possibly being TRBD1 (6 bases). Per germline, CDR1 LNHDA and CDR2 SQIVND (reference sequence). The V gene lost 1 base and the J gene lost 1 base, with 11 bases spanning the gap. The CDR3 length is 16 residues. This chain's CDR3 is CASSIGTGLSNQPQHF. The CDR3 DNA is TGTGCCAGTAGTATAGGCACAGGGTTGAGCAATCAGCCCCAGCATTTT.

Only a few counts were recorded for this clone. The rearrangement links TRBV27 to TRBJ2-7; 13 bases agree with TRBD2. From germline, CDR1 is MNHEY and CDR2 SMNVEV (reference sequence). The ends lost 3 bases at V and 4 bases at J; junction bases unmatched: 3. This CDR3 is built from 15 residues. CDR3 loop: CASSFGTSGTYEQYF. CDR3 coding DNA: TGTGCCAGCAGTTTTGGGACTAGCGGGACATACGAGCAGTACTTC.

The rearrangement uses TRBV27 and TRBJ2-5, with D perhaps TRBD1 (6 bases). The CDR3 is 18 amino acids. V was clipped by 5 bases and J by 2 bases, with 24 bases between them. The germline V gene has CDR1 MNHEY and CDR2 SMNVEV (reference sequence). The CDR3 region is CASSDMASGVGTQETQYF. CDR3 bases: TGTGCCAGCAGTGATATGGCTAGTGGTGTGGGGACACAAGAGACCCAGTACTTC.

The CDR3 region is CASSSAIADYEQYF. CDR3 coding DNA: TGTGCCAGTAGTAGCGCGATAGCGGATTACGAGCAGTACTTC. The J gene is TRBJ2-7, the V gene TRBV19; possible D gene TRBD2, 6 bases. CDR3 size: 14 residues. V lost 4 bases to trimming and J lost 4 bases, with 14 bases between them. The V gene's germline CDR1 is LNHDA and CDR2 SQIVND (reference sequence).

The chain has TRBV19 and TRBJ1-2; no clear D. V lost 3 bases to trimming and J lost 4 bases, with 12 bases between them. The CDR3 extends over 14 amino acids. The germline V gene encodes CDR1 LNHDA and CDR2 SQIVND (reference sequence). The CDR3 sequence is CASSMTTGSYGYTF. The CDR3 DNA reads as TGTGCCAGTAGTATGACGACGGGATCCTATGGCTACACCTTC.

The chain has TRBV10-3 and TRBJ2-3, with TRBD2 as a possible D gene (5 bases). The germline V and J ends were trimmed by 2 bases and 3 bases, with 15 bases remaining between them. CDR1 is ENHRY, CDR2 SYGVKD, per germline. The CDR3 consists of 16 residues. The CDR3 loop reads CAISEVGIGETDTQYF. DNA of the CDR3: TGTGCCATCAGTGAGGTGGGAATCGGGGAGACAGATACGCAGTATTTT.

The V and J genes are TRBV7-2 and TRBJ2-1, with 9 bases aligning to TRBD2. The CDR3 contains 16 residues. Germline-derived CDR1 and CDR2 are SGHTA and FQGNSA. V trimming: 3 bases; J trimming: 4 bases; junction bases outside the gene matches: 7. The CDR3 is CASSFLSGSSYNEQFF. CDR3 nucleotides: TGTGCCAGCAGCTTCCTTAGCGGGAGTTCTTACAATGAGCAGTTCTTC.

J is TRBJ1-3 and V is TRBV7-6, with D possibly matching TRBD1 (6 bases). Between the trimmed V and J ends, which lost 1 base and 0 bases, there was a span of 16 bases. This CDR3 comprises 18 residues. Germline CDR1 reads SGHVS; CDR2 reads FNYEAQ. CDR3 DNA: TGTGCCAGCAGCTTAGGGGCCCCGGGGGGGCGCTCTGGAAACACCATATATTTT. This codes for CASSLGAPGGRSGNTIYF.

Note on this clone: Other DNA variants within this sample encode the same CDR3. The CDR3 protein is CASSLDRGVYGYTF. CDR3 DNA: TGTGCCAGCAGTTTAGACAGGGGGGTCTATGGCTACACCTTC. This sequence joins TRBV28 and TRBJ1-2; TRBD1 agrees at 9 bases. V trimming: 2 bases; J trimming: 4 bases; junction bases outside the gene matches: 2. The CDR3 consists of 14 residues. Germline CDR1 and CDR2: MDHEN and SYDVKM.

The V call is TRBV15, the J call TRBJ1-2, with D maybe TRBD1 (6 bases). V was shortened by 0 bases and J by 6 bases, with 11 bases between the two germline ends. CDR3 length: 14 residues. Germline lookup yields CDR1 LNHNV and CDR2 YYDKDF (reference sequence). CDR3 DNA: TGTGCCACCAGCAGAGATCTCGCAGGGGATGGCTACACCTTC. It yields the protein CATSRDLAGDGYTF.

The chain joins TRBV4-3 to TRBJ2-1; 10 bases are a match to TRBD2. V was pared by 3 bases and J by 3 bases, with 5 bases of the junction left unmatched. Looked up from germline, CDR1 is LGHNA and CDR2 is YSLEER. The CDR3 runs to 16 residues. The CDR3 DNA reads as TGCGCCAGCAGCCAGTCCCTAGCGGGAGACTACAATGAGCAGTTCTTC. Amino acids: CASSQSLAGDYNEQFF.

Worth noting for this clone: At the DNA level, this CDR3 is encoded by other sequences in the same sample as well. The chain joins TRBV2 to TRBJ1-2, with D hard to call. This CDR3 has 14 amino acids. Deletions cut 2 bases from V and 4 bases from J, with 11 bases between. The germline V gene has CDR1 SNHLY and CDR2 FYNNEI. The CDR3 DNA follows: TGTGCCAGCAGTGAATCGAGCTTAACCTATGGCTACACCTTC. This translates into CASSESSLTYGYTF.

This rearrangement joins TRBV6-6 to TRBJ2-7, with TRBD1 matching 7 bases. This CDR3 spans 13 amino acids. Germline V gene lookup returns CDR1 MNHNY and CDR2 SVGAGI (reference sequence). The trim removed 8 bases at V and 2 bases at J, leaving 6 bases unmatched. This chain's CDR3 is CASRQGPPYEQYF. For the CDR3, the DNA is TGTGCCAGCCGACAGGGTCCCCCCTACGAGCAGTACTTC.

The chain has TRBV28 and TRBJ2-2; 11 bases align to TRBD2. This CDR3 is built from 17 residues. V lost 1 base and J lost 3; bases outside the gene matches: 4. Germline CDR1 is MDHEN and CDR2 is SYDVKM. The chain's CDR3 is CASSLSGLAAHTGELFF. CDR3 sequence (DNA): TGTGCCAGCAGTTTATCGGGACTAGCGGCCCACACCGGGGAGCTGTTTTTT.

The chain joins TRBV29-1 to TRBJ2-7, with 7 bases fitting TRBD1. The length of the CDR3 is 16 residues. V was pared by 2 bases and J by 2 bases, with 12 bases of the junction left unmatched. Germline V gene lookup returns CDR1 SQVTM and CDR2 ANQGSEA. For the CDR3, the DNA is TGCAGCGTTGAACCCCAATTCAGGACAGGAGCCTACGAGCAGTACTTC. It yields the protein CSVEPQFRTGAYEQYF.

This clone was seen only once. The chain links TRBV30 to TRBJ2-1; D may be TRBD2 (7 bases). CDR1 is GTSNPN and CDR2 is SVGIG in the germline V gene (reference sequence). Trimming shortened V by 8 bases and J by 4 bases, and 12 bases separated the two germline ends. CDR3 length: 12 amino acids. DNA for the CDR3: TGTGCCGGCGGGGGCAAATACAATGAGCAGTTCTTC. It specifies CAGGGKYNEQFF.

This clone appeared a few times. This chain links TRBV20-1 with TRBJ1-4, with no clear D. CDR1 is DFQATT, CDR2 SNEGSKA, per germline (reference sequence). Trimming shortened V by 3 bases and J by 7 bases, and 6 bases separated the two germline ends. The CDR3 runs 11 residues. For the CDR3, the DNA is TGCAGTGCTAGTTCGTTTGAAAAACTGTTTTTT. This sequence encodes CSASSFEKLFF.

The genes are TRBV4-3 and TRBJ2-3; 9 positions agree with TRBD1. Germline lookup yields CDR1 LGHNA and CDR2 YSLEER. V dropped 3 bases and J dropped 5; count of bases not matched to a gene: 6. The CDR3 runs 15 residues. The CDR3 here is CASSHGTGMGDTQYF. The CDR3 DNA reads TGCGCCAGCAGCCACGGGACAGGGATGGGAGATACGCAGTATTTT.

The chain joins TRBV5-6 to TRBJ1-2, with D possibly matching TRBD1 (6 bases). The CDR3 is 16 residues long. The germline V and J ends were trimmed by 4 bases and 4 bases, with 20 bases remaining between them. Per the germline V gene, CDR1 is SGHDT and CDR2 is YYEEEE. The CDR3 region has the DNA TGTGCCAGCAGCGCAATGACCCGGGACACTCTCTATGGCTACACCTTC. Its translation is CASSAMTRDTLYGYTF. The full variable domain, in which reference TRBV5-6 and TRBJ1-2 provide the parts outside the CDR3, is DAGVTQSPTHLIKTRGQQVTLRCSPKSGHDTVSWYQQALGQGPQFIFQYYEEEERQRGNFPDRFSGHQFPNYSSELNVNALLLGDSALYLCASSAMTRDTLYGYTFGSGTRLTVV.

The V and J genes are TRBV6-5 and TRBJ2-7; tentative D call: TRBD1 (5 bases). V dropped 7 bases and J dropped 2 bases, with 15 bases sitting between them. CDR1 and CDR2 (germline): MNHEY, SVGAGI. This CDR3 has 14 amino acids. CDR3 DNA sequence: TGTGCCAGCAACGACAGTCCGCGCCCCTACGAGCAGTACTTC. Amino acids: CASNDSPRPYEQYF.

The V gene is TRBV4-2, the J gene TRBJ1-5; D may be TRBD1 (6 bases). With 4 bases removed from V and 1 base from J, the gap between germline ends came to 14 bases. Germline V CDR1 and CDR2: LGHNA, YNFKEQ. This CDR3 is 16 amino acids long. The CDR3: CASSPTRGWSNQPQHF. CDR3 coding DNA: TGTGCCAGCAGCCCGACCAGGGGATGGAGCAATCAGCCCCAGCATTTT.